This TCR beta chain was recorded in a study of cytomegalovirus exposure and HLA in healthy donors. For the study at large: The roughly 130 validation repertoires used the same platform as the roughly 700 first-cohort repertoires (as reported by a later analysis).

The CDR3 runs to 13 residues. Trimming took 1 base from V and 7 from J, leaving 5 bases between them. The germline V gene has CDR1 LGHNA and CDR2 YSLEER. Overall study results and limits: The classifier reportedly diagnosed cytomegalovirus status with high sensitivity and specificity. In vitro experiments confirmed that three CMV-associated chains were specific for CMV antigens.

This clone came up once. Its antigen is not known. Profiled with immunoSEQ multiplex PCR; TCRdb holds only in-frame clones, not every one. This repertoire shows 100,000 to 150,000 clones, around 88% found once; its top ten account for around 2%. This clonotype was sampled from a young man in good health and CMV-seronegative. The rearrangement uses TRBV4-3 and TRBJ1-6; D unclear. Sequences were obtained from PBMCs. The CDR3 DNA sequence: TGCGCCAGCAGCCAAGTGGAGAATTCACCCCTCCACTTT. Protein: CASSQVENSPLHF.